Below are 3 T cell receptor beta chains sequenced from a single sample in a study of cytomegalovirus exposure and HLA in healthy donors. The PCR made use of 60 Vbeta and 13 Jbeta primers. Measured with immunoSEQ multiplex PCR; TCRdb has only the in-frame clones, and not every one. This sample has 120,000 to 150,000 clones, with about 80% found just once. The specimen was PBMCs. These receptors came from a man aged 40-55 years in good health and CMV-seronegative.

The chain joins TRBV5-5 to TRBJ1-4; no firm D call. The CDR3 is 11 amino acids. V lost 5 bases to trimming and J lost 8 bases, with 7 bases between them. Per the germline V gene, CDR1 is SGHKS and CDR2 is YYEKEE (reference sequence). The CDR3 DNA follows: TGTGCCAGCAGTGACTTCGAAAAACTGTTTTTT. Its protein is CASSDFEKLFF.

CDR3 nucleotides: TGTGCCAGCATATCGGACACCTCGAACACCGGGGAGCTGTTTTTT. Protein product: CASISDTSNTGELFF. V gene TRBV6-1 combines with J gene TRBJ2-2, with TRBD1 as a possible D gene (5 bases). The germline V gene has CDR1 MNHNS and CDR2 SASEGT. The V end was cut by 7 bases, the J end by 0 bases, with 12 bases between. This CDR3 is built from 15 residues.

The genes are TRBV10-3 and TRBJ1-6, with TRBD1 identical over 7 bases. CDR1 and CDR2 from the germline V gene are ENHRY and SYGVKD. The CDR3 loop spans 14 amino acids. V shed 6 bases, J shed 10 bases, and the junction held 9 bases outside the gene matches. CDR3 residues: CAISQGQADSPLHF. The DNA of the CDR3 is TGTGCCATCAGCCAAGGACAGGCGGACTCACCCCTCCACTTT.